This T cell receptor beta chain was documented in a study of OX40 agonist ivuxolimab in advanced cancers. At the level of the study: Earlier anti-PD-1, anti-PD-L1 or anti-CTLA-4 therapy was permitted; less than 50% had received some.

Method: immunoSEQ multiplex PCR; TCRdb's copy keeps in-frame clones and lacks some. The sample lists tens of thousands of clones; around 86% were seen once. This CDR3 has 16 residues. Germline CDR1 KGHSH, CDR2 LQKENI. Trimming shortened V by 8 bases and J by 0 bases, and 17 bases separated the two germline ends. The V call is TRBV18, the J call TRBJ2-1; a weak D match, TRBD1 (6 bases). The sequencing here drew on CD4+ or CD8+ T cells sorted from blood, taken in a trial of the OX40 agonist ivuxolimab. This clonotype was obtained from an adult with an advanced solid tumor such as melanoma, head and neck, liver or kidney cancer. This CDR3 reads CASPPAGQSSYNEQFF. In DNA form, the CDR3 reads TGTGCCAGCCCGCCGGCCGGACAGTCCTCCTACAATGAGCAGTTCTTC.